This TCR beta chain was captured by sequencing in a study of blood T cells in healthy people across ages. Looking at the study overall: Template switching recovered approximately one barcoded beta molecule for every two T cells. Overall study findings and caveats: Researchers deemed the diversity estimates from one million T cells underestimates. Diversity of TCR beta per million T cells declined in a roughly linear way with age.

The CDR3 runs 15 residues. Germline CDR1 SNHLY, CDR2 FYNNEI. The germline V and J ends were trimmed by 4 bases and 5 bases, with 16 bases remaining between them. Primers used in a second PCR of roughly 6 to 11 cycles were a sample-barcoded 5' primer and a J-beta primer mix. Tagging of each cDNA molecule was performed by a template-switch adaptor with 12 random nucleotides. One entry per CDR3 protein, called by TCRdb with MiXCR from the 5' RACE reads. The sample gives about 830,000 distinct CDR3 sequences, around 62% of which show up once; 25% to 35% is in the top ten. Comment on this clonotype: Its antigen is not known.

The sequence was collected from a man aged 25-45 years in good health. Sequencing used blood. This chain links TRBV2 with TRBJ2-3; TRBD1 might be the D (6 bases). The DNA of the CDR3 is TGTGCCAGCAGTGTGCCACAGGGAAGTATAGATACGCAGTATTTT. Its translation is CASSVPQGSIDTQYF.